This TCR beta chain was recovered during a study of T cell repertoires in ileal Crohn's disease (dated by TCRdb to 2018 to 2020). Regarding the study in general: The median duration of disease was about 7.3 years, and at the time of surgery approximately 34% of patients were active smokers. A prospective multicentre cohort supplied the 55 to 65 Crohn's disease patients whose TCR repertoires were analysed. Roughly half of the patients were given postoperative therapy, with around eleven receiving thiopurines and 15 to 20 receiving anti-TNF agents. Endoscopic postoperative recurrence was defined by a Rutgeerts score above i0. The study was conducted in parallel with a multicentre cohort that was designed to identify predictors of early endoscopic recurrence following ileocolonic resection. M6 samples were neoterminal ileum biopsies taken at postoperative colonoscopy. A total of roughly 150 mucosal samples from 60 or so patients were sequenced, collected from several sites on the surgical specimen as well as at postoperative endoscopy. All patients had surgery for a complication: stricturing disease in roughly 60% and penetrating disease in 39%.

The CDR3 contains 14 residues, cysteine and phenylalanine counted. Only CDR3 DNA remains: 42 bases, in frame from the first base. V is reduced by 0 bases and J by 7 bases, leaving a spacing of 11 bases between them. Via the germline V gene, CDR1 is SGDLS and CDR2 YYNGEE. Reading the label with the study, this specimen's time point is: neoterminal ileum biopsy at postoperative endoscopy, about 6 months after surgery. Adults with ileal or ileocolonic Crohn's disease and an indication for ileocolonic resection were eligible for inclusion. Whole ileal mucosal biopsies were stored frozen at -80°C before DNA extraction. Genomic DNA was extracted from frozen whole biopsies with a TRizol-based method and quantified on a NanoDrop 2000 spectrophotometer. Findings and caveats that apply to the study as a whole: Sorted CD8 T cells carried more high-frequency clones than CD4 T cells, suggesting mucosal expansions were mainly CD8. Only a subgroup of patients, of unstated size, had mucosal CD4 and CD8 T cells sorted and sequenced. Higher high-frequency clone percentages at surgery were associated with endoscopic recurrence; all patients with clonality above 26.8% (18/57) had recurrence. Postoperative endoscopy timing varied within the first year after surgery, with a median delay of roughly 6.3 months. Patients who were active smokers at surgery had a significantly higher proportion of clonal expansions than non-smokers (around 24% vs 18%, p=0.02).

Comments on this clone: Its antigen has not been determined. Base qualities were left out, and no much larger clone turns up one base away.

Around 0.45 micrograms of biopsy DNA per sample were submitted for commercial TCRB immunosequencing. A two-step, amplification bias-controlled multiplex PCR was used by Adaptive Biotechnology to amplify CDR3 regions from genomic DNA. The first PCR used primers for every V and J gene segment; the second PCR added barcodes and Illumina adapters. CDR3 libraries were sequenced on an Illumina instrument. In the original analysis: The analysis drew on both the pipelines supplied by the vendor and custom analysis of the raw data in R/Bioconductor running R version 3.3.0. Clonality, which ranges from 0 to 1, was calculated as the inverse of the normalised Shannon entropy across all productive clones. High-frequency clones were defined as the share of the repertoire occupied by the top 100 clones, with only clones passing a 95% confidence test being retained. Repertoire diversity was measured with the Simpson index, and overlap between samples was measured with the Morisita-Horn index. TCRdb provides this immuneACCESS table in a form limited to in-frame rearrangements. Some clones are lacking; in checked studies, under half of them reflect an unresolved V gene, and why the rest are absent is not known. V and J calls and clone size are given by that table; D and trimming were obtained from the DNA. This sample holds about 13,000 clones; roughly 78% were observed only once. Together, the top ten hold under 5% of the sample.

This sequence uses TRBV9 and TRBJ2-1, with a weak D call of TRBD1 (5 bases match). This receptor was identified in an adult with Crohn's disease. What was sequenced was ileal tissue. CDR3 protein: CASSVASQGNEQFF. At the DNA level, the sequence is TGTGCCAGCAGCGTAGCGTCCCAGGGAAATGAGCAGTTCTTC. Joined to the reference TRBV9 and TRBJ2-1 proteins, this CDR3 gives the full variable domain: DSGVTQTPKHLITATGQRVTLRCSPRSGDLSVYWYQQSLDQGLQFLIQYYNGEERAKGNILERFSAQQFPDLHSELNLSSLELGDSALYFCASSVASQGNEQFFGPGTRLTVL.